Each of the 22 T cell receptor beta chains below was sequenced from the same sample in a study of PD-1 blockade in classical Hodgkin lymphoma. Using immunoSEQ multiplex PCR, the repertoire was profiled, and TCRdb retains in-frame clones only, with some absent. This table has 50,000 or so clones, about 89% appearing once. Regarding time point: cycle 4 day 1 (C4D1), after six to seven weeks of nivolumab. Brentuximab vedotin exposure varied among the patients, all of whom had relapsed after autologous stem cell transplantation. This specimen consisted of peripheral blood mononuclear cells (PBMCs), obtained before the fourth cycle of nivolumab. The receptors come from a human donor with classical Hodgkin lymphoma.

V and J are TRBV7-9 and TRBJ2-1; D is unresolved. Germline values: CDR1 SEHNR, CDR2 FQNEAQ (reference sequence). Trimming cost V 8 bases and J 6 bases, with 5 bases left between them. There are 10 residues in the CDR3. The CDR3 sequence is CASDINEQFF. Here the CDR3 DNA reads TGTGCCAGCGACATCAATGAGCAGTTCTTC. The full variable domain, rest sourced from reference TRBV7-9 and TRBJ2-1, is DTGVSQNPRHKITKRGQNVTFRCDPISEHNRLYWYRQTLGQGPEFLTYFQNEAQLEKSRLLSDRFSAERPKGSFSTLEIQRTEQGDSAMYLCASDINEQFFGPGTRLTVL.

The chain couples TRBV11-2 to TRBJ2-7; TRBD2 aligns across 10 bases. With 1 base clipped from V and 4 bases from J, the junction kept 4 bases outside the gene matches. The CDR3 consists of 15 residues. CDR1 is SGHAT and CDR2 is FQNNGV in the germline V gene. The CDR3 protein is CASSLASGSIYEQYF. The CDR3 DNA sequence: TGTGCCAGCAGCTTAGCTAGCGGGAGTATTTACGAGCAGTACTTC.

CDR3 coding DNA: TGTGCCAGCAGTTACAGGGCTAACTATGGCTACACCTTC. Its protein is CASSYRANYGYTF. This chain links TRBV27 with TRBJ1-2; TRBD1 might be the D (6 bases). V dropped 4 bases and J dropped 0 bases, with 6 bases sitting between them. CDR1 MNHEY and CDR2 SMNVEV come from the germline V gene (reference sequence). CDR3 size: 13 residues.

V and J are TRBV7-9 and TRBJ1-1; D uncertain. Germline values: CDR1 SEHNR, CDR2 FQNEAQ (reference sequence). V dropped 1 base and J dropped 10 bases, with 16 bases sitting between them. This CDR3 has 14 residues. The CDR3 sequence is CASSLGGSEARAFF. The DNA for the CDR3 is TGTGCCAGCAGCTTAGGGGGATCCGAGGCGCGAGCTTTCTTT.

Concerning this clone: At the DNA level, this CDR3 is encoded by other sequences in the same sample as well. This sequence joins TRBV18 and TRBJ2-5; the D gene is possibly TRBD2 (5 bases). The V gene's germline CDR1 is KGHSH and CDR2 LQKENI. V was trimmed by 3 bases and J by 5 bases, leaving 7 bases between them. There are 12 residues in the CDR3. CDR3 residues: CASSPGKETQYF. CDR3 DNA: TGTGCCAGCTCACCCGGGAAGGAGACCCAGTACTTC.

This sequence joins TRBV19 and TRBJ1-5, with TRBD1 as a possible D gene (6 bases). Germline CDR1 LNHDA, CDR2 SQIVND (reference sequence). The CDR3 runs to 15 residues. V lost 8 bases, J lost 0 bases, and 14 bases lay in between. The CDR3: CASGGRPHSNQPQHF. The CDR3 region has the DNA TGTGCCAGTGGGGGCCGGCCTCATAGCAATCAGCCCCAGCATTTT.

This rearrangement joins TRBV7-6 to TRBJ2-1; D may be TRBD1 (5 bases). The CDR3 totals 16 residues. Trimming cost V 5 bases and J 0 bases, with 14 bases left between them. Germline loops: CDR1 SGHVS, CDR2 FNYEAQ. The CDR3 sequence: CASSPTDMSSYNEQFF. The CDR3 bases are TGTGCCAGCAGCCCCACGGACATGAGCTCCTACAATGAGCAGTTCTTC.

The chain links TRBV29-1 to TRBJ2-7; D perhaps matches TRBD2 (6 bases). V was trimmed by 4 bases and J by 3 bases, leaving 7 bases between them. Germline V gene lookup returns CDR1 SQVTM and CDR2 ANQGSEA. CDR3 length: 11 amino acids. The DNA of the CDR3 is TGCAGCGTTGGGGGAGGCTACGAGCAGTACTTC. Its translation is CSVGGGYEQYF.

This chain's CDR3 is CASSVVGGREGEQFF. The CDR3 DNA reads TGTGCCAGCAGCGTAGTCGGCGGGCGGGAGGGCGAGCAGTTCTTC. This chain connects TRBV9 to TRBJ2-1; 9 nucleotides align to TRBD2. From germline, CDR1 is SGDLS and CDR2 YYNGEE. Germline trimming cut 0 bases from V and 10 bases from J; bases unmatched to any gene: 8. The CDR3 covers 15 residues.

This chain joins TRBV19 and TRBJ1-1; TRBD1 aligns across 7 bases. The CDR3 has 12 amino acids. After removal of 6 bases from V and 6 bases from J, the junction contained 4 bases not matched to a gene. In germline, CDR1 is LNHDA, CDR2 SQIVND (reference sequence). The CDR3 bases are TGTGCCAGTAGAAGGGGGCCGGCTGAAGCTTTCTTT. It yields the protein CASRRGPAEAFF.

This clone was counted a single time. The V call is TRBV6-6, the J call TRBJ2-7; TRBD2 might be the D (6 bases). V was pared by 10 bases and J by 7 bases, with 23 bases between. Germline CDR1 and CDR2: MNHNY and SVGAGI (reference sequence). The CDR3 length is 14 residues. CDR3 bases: TGTGCCACCACCAAGGAGGGGTCTACGGGGGAGCAGTACTTC. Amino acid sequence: CATTKEGSTGEQYF.

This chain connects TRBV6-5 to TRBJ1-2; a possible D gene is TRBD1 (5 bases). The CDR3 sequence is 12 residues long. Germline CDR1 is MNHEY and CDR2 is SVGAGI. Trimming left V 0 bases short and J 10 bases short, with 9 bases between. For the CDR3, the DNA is TGTGCCAGCAGTTACTCGGGGGGTACCTACACCTTC. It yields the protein CASSYSGGTYTF.

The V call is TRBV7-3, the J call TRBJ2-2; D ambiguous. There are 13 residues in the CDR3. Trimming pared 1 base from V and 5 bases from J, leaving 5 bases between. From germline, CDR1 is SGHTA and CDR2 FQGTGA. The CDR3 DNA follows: TGTGCCAGCAGCTTAAGGGGAACCGGGGAGCTGTTTTTT. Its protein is CASSLRGTGELFF.

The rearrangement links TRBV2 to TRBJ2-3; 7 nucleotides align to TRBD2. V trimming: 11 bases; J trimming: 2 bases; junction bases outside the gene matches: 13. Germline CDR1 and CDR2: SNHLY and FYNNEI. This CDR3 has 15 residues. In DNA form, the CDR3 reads TGTGCCGCCCGGTGGGGGGGGTACTACACAGATACGCAGTATTTT. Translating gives CAARWGGYYTDTQYF.

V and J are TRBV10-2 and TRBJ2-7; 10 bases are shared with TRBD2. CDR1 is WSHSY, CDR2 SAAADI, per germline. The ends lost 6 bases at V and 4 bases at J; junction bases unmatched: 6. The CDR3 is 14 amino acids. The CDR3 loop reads CASSPSGSSYEQYF. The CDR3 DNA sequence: TGCGCCAGCAGCCCTAGCGGGAGTTCTTACGAGCAGTACTTC.

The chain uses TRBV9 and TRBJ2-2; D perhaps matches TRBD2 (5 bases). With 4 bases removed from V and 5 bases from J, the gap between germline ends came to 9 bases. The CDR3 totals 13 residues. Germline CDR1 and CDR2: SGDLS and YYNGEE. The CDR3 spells CASSPSGTGELFF. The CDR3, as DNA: TGTGCCAGCAGCCCTTCGGGGACCGGGGAGCTGTTTTTT.

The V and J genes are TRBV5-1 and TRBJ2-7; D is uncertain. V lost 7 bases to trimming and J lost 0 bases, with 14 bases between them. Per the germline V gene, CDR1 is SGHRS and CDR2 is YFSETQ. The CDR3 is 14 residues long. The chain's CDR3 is CASRLVLSSYEQYF. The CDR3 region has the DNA TGCGCCAGCCGACTTGTCTTAAGCTCCTACGAGCAGTACTTC.

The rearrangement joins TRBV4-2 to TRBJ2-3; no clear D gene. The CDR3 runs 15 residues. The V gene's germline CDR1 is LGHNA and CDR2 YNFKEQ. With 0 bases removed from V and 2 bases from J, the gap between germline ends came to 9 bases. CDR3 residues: CASSQESTSTDTQYF. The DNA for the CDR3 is TGTGCCAGCAGCCAAGAGTCGACTTCCACAGATACGCAGTATTTT.

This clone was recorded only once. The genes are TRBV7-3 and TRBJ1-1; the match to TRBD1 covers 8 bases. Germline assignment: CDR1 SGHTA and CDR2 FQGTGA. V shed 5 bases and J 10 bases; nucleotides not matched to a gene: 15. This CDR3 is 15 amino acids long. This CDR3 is CASSEDRVDRRLAFF. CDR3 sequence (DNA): TGTGCCAGCAGCGAGGACAGGGTCGATCGTCGGTTAGCTTTCTTT.

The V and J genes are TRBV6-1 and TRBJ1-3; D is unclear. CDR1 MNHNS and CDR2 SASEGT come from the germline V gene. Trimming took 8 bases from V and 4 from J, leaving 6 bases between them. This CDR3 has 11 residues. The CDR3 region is CASLLGNTIYF. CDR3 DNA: TGTGCCAGCCTTCTCGGAAACACCATATATTTT.

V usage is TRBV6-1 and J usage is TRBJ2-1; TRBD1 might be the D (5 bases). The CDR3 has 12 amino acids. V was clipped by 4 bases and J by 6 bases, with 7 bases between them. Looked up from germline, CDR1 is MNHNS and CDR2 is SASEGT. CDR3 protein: CASSVRGNEQFF. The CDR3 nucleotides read TGTGCCAGCAGTGTTAGGGGCAATGAGCAGTTCTTC.

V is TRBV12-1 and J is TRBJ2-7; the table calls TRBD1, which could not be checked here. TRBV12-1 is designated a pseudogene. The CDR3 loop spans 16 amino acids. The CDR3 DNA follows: TGTGCCAGCAGCCAAACTCAGGGGCGTCGTTCCTACGAGCAGTACTTC. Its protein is CASSQTQGRRSYEQYF.